The next 7 T cell receptor beta chains were all read from a single sample in a study of T cells in Graves' hyperthyroidism and ophthalmopathy. RNA transcripts yielded amplified TCR beta CDR3 regions. TCR CDR3 regions were first amplified by RT-PCR with HTBI primers. TCRdb redid the calling of the multiplex PCR reads with MiXCR, one entry per CDR3 protein. The table lists under 350,000 distinct CDR3 sequences, 21% of them singletons. The sequenced material came from blood. The receptors stem from a woman in her 50s with Graves' hyperthyroidism.

At least ten counts were recorded for this clonotype. The chain is built from TRBV7-2 and TRBJ2-7; a possible D gene is TRBD2 (5 bases). Germline lookup yields CDR1 SGHTA and CDR2 FQGNSA. There are 14 residues in the CDR3. V lost 4 bases, J lost 2 bases, and 12 bases lay in between. In DNA, the CDR3 is TGTGCCAGCAGCTCCGACTATGGGCCCTACGAGCAGTACTTC. Translating gives CASSSDYGPYEQYF.

This clonotype has only a few counts. A read error may explain this, as a much larger clone is one base away. The CDR3 here is CASSLGIRRGNQPQHF. The CDR3 region has the DNA TGTGCCAGCAGCTTAGGGATAAGGAGGGGCAATCAGCCCCAGCATTTT. This chain uses TRBV7-9 with TRBJ1-5; no firm D call. The CDR3 extends over 16 amino acids. Germline lookup yields CDR1 SEHNR and CDR2 FQNEAQ (reference sequence). V lost 1 base and J lost 2, with 12 bases in between.

This clonotype occurred a few times. V gene TRBV20-1 combines with J gene TRBJ1-4; TRBD1 might be the D (5 bases). Germline CDR1 and CDR2: DFQATT and SNEGSKA (reference sequence). The CDR3 runs 13 residues. V gave up 3 bases and J gave up 5 bases, with 10 bases separating them. This CDR3 is CSARWGSNEKLFF. For the CDR3, the DNA is TGCAGTGCTAGGTGGGGGTCCAATGAAAAACTGTTTTTT.

This clonotype has a count of ten or more. The chain couples TRBV28 to TRBJ1-6; D call uncertain. This CDR3 is built from 14 residues. V dropped 7 bases and J dropped 9 bases, with 16 bases sitting between them. From germline, CDR1 is MDHEN and CDR2 SYDVKM. The CDR3 reads CASTSGPWGSPLHF. In DNA, the CDR3 is TGTGCCAGCACCTCCGGGCCCTGGGGTTCACCCCTCCACTTT.

Worth noting for this clonotype: This may be a read error, as it is one base from a much larger clone. The rearrangement links TRBV30 to TRBJ2-2; a possible D gene is TRBD2 (5 bases). The CDR3 length is 14 residues. Germline values: CDR1 GTSNPN, CDR2 SVGIG (reference sequence). CDR3 region: CAWNLPLDTGELLF. DNA for the CDR3: TGTGCCTGGAACCTCCCTTTAGACACCGGGGAGCTGTTGTTT.

This clonotype showed up many times. This chain uses TRBV24-1 with TRBJ1-5, with D unclear. The V gene lost 3 bases and the J gene lost 0 bases, with 11 bases spanning the gap. CDR3 length: 16 amino acids. The V gene's germline CDR1 is KGHDR and CDR2 SFDVKD. CDR3: CATSDRSWYSNQPQHF. The CDR3, as DNA: TGTGCCACCAGTGATCGTAGTTGGTATAGCAATCAGCCCCAGCATTTT.

This clonotype was seen a handful of times. The V and J genes are TRBV2 and TRBJ2-7; the match to TRBD2 covers 10 bases. CDR1 and CDR2 from the germline V gene are SNHLY and FYNNEI. This CDR3 comprises 13 residues. V lost 10 bases and J lost 3; bases outside the gene matches: 6. The CDR3 here is CATSSGSSYEQYF. The CDR3, as DNA: TGTGCCACCTCTAGCGGGAGCAGCTACGAGCAGTACTTC.